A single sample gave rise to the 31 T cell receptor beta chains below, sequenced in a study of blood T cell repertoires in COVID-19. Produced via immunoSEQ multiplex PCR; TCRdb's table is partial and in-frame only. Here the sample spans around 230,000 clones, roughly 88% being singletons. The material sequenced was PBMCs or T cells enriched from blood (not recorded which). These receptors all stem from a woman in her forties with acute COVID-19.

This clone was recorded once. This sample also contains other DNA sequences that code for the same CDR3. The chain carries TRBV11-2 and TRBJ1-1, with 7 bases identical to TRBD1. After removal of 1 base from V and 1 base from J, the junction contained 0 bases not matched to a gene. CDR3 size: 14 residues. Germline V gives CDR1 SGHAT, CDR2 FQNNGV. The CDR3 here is CASSLGQGNTEAFF. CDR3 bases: TGTGCCAGCAGCTTAGGACAGGGGAACACTGAAGCTTTCTTT.

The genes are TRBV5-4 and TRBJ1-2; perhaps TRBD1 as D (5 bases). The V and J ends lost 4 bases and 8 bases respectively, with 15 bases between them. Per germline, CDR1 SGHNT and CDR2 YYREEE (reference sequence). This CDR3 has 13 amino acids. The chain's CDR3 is CASSIQGRGGYTF. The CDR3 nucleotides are TGTGCCAGCAGCATACAAGGACGGGGGGGCTACACCTTC. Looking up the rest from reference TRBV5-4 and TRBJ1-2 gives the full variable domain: ETGVTQSPTHLIKTRGQQVTLRCSSQSGHNTVSWYQQALGQGPQFIFQYYREEENGRGNFPPRFSGLQFPNYSSELNVNALELDDSALYLCASSIQGRGGYTFGSGTRLTVV.

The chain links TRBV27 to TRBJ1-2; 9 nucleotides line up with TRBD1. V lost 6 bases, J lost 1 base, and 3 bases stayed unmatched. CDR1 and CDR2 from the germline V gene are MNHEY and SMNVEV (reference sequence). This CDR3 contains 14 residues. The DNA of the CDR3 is TGTGCCAGCAGAGGGACAGGGAATAACTATGGCTACACCTTC. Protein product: CASRGTGNNYGYTF.

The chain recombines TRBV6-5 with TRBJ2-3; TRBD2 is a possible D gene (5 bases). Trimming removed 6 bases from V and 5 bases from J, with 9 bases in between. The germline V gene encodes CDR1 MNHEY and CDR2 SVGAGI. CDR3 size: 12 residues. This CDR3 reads CASSRAGDTQYF. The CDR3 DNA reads TGTGCCAGCAGCCGGGCGGGAGATACGCAGTATTTT.

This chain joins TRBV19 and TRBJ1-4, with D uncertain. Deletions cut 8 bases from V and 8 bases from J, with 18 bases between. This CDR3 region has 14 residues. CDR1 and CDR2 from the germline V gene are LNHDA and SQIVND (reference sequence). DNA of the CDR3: TGTGCCAGTCACGCGGCCCTCGTTGGGGAAAAACTGTTTTTT. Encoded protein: CASHAALVGEKLFF.

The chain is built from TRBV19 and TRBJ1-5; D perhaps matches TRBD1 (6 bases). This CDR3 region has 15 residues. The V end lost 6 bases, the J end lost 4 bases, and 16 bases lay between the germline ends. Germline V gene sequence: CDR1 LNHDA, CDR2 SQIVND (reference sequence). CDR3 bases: TGTGCCAGTAGGTTCCTGAGGGGGGGTAATCAGCCCCAGCATTTT. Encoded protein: CASRFLRGGNQPQHF.

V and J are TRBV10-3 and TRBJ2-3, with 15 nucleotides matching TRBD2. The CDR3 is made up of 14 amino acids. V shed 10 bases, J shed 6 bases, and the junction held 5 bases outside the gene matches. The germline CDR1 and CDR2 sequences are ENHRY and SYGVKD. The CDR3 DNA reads TGTGCCACCGGGACTAGCGGGGGGAGCGATACGCAGTATTTT. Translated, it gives CATGTSGGSDTQYF.

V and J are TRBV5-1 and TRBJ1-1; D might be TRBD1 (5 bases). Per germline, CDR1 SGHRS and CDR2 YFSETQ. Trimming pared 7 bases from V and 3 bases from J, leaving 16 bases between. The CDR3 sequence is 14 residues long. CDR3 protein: CASRQGPEDTEAFF. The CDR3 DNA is TGCGCCAGCCGGCAGGGTCCGGAAGACACTGAAGCTTTCTTT. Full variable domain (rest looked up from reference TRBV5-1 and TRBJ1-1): KAGVTQTPRYLIKTRGQQVTLSCSPISGHRSVSWYQQTPGQGLQFLFEYFSETQRNKGNFPGRFSGRQFSNSRSEMNVSTLELGDSALYLCASRQGPEDTEAFFGQGTRLTVV.

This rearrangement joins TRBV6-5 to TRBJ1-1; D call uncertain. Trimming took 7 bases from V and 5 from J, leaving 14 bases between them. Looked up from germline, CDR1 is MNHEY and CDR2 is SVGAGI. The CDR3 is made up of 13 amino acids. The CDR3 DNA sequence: TGTGCCAGCACCGTAGGTCACAGTACTGAAGCTTTCTTT. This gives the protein CASTVGHSTEAFF.

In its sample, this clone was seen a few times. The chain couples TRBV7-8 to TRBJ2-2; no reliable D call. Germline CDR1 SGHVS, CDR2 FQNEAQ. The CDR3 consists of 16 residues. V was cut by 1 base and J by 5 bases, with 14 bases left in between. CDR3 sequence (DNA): TGTGCCAGCAGCTTAGGATATGGGCAGTGGACCGGGGAGCTGTTTTTT. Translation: CASSLGYGQWTGELFF.

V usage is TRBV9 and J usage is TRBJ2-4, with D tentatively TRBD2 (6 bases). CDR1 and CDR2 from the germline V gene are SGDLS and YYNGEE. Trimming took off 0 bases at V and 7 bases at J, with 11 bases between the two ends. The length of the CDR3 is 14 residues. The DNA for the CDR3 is TGTGCCAGCAGCGTAGATGGGGGGTCGAACATTCAGTACTTC. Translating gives CASSVDGGSNIQYF. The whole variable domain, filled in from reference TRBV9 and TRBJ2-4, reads DSGVTQTPKHLITATGQRVTLRCSPRSGDLSVYWYQQSLDQGLQFLIQYYNGEERAKGNILERFSAQQFPDLHSELNLSSLELGDSALYFCASSVDGGSNIQYFGAGTRLSVL.

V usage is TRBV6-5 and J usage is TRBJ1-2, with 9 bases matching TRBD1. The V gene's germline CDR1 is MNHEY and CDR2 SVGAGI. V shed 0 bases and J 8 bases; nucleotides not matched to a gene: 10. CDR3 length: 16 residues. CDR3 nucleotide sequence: TGTGCCAGCAGTTACTCGGAACAGGGGGCTGCTAGGGGCTACACCTTC. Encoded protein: CASSYSEQGAARGYTF.

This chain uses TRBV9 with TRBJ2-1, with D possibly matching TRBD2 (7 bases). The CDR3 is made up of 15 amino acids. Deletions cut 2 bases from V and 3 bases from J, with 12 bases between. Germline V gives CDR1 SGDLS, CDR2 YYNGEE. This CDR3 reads CASSVGAGVYNEQFF. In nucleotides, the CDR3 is TGTGCCAGCAGCGTGGGGGCGGGGGTCTACAATGAGCAGTTCTTC.

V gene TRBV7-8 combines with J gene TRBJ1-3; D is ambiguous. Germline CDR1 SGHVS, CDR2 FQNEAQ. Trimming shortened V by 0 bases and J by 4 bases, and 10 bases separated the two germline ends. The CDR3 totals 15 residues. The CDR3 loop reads CASSLAQPGGNTIYF. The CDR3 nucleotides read TGTGCCAGCAGCTTAGCCCAGCCCGGGGGAAACACCATATATTTT.

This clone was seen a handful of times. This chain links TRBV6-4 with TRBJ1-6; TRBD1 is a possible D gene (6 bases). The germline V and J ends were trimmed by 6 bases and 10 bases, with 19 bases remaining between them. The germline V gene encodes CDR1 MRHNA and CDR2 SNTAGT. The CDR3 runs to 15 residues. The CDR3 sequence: CASSLDRDPGSPLHF. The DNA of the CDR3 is TGTGCCAGCAGCCTGGACAGAGACCCAGGCTCACCCCTCCACTTT.

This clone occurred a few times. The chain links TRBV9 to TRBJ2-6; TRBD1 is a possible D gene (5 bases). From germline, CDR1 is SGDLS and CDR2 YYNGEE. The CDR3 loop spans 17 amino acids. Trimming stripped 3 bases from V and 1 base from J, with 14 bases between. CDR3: CASSARLTGSGANVLTF. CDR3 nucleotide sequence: TGTGCCAGCAGCGCACGTCTTACAGGTTCTGGGGCCAACGTCCTGACTTTC.

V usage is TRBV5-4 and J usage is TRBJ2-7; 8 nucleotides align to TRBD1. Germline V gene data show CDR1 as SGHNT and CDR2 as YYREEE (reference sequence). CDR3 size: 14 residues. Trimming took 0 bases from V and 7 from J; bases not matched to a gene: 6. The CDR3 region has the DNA TGTGCCAGCAGCTTGGGGGGACAGGCTTGGGAGCAGTACGTC. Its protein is CASSLGGQAWEQYV.

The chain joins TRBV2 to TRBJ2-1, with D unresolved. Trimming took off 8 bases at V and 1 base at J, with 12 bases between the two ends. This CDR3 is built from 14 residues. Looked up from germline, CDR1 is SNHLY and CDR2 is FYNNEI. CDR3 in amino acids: CASRGSISYNEQFF. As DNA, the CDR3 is TGTGCCAGCCGAGGATCGATATCCTACAATGAGCAGTTCTTC.

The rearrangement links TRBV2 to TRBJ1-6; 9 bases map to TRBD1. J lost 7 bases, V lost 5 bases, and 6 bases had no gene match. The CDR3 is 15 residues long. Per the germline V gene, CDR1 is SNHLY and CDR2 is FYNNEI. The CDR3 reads CASSNDRGGNSPLHF. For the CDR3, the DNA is TGTGCCAGCAGTAACGACAGGGGGGGCAATTCACCCCTCCACTTT.

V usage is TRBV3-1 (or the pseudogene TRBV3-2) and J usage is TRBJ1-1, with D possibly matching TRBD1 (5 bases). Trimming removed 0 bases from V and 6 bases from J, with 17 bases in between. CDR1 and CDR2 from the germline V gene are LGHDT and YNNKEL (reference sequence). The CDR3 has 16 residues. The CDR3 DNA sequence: TGTGCCAGCAGCCAAGAGTTGGGCAGGGCCCTTGCTGAAGCTTTCTTT. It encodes CASSQELGRALAEAFF.

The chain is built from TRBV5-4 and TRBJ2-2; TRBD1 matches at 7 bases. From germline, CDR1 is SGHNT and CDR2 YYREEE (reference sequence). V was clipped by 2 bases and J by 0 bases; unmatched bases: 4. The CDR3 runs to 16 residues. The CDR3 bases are TGTGCCAGCAGCTTATTGACAGGGACGAACACCGGGGAGCTGTTTTTT. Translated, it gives CASSLLTGTNTGELFF.

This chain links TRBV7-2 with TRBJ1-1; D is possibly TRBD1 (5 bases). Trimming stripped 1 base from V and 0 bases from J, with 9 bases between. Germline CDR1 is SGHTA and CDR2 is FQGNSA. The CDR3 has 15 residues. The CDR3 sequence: CASSLDAGMNTEAFF. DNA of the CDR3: TGTGCCAGCAGCTTAGACGCAGGGATGAACACTGAAGCTTTCTTT.

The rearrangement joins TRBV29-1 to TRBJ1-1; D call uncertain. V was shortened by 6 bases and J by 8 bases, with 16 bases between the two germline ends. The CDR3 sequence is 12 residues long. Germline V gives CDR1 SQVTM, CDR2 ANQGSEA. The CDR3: CSVSGRRREAFF. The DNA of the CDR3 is TGCAGCGTCTCCGGGAGGAGAAGGGAAGCTTTCTTT. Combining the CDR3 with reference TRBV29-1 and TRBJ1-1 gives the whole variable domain SAVISQKPSRDICQRGTSLTIQCQVDSQVTMMFWYRQQPGQSLTLIATANQGSEATYESGFVIDKFPISRPNLTFSTLTVSNMSPEDSSIYLCSVSGRRREAFFGQGTRLTVV.

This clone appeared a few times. This CDR3 reads CASSPGRGNTEAFF. The CDR3 DNA is TGTGCCAGCAGCCCCGGCAGGGGGAACACTGAAGCTTTCTTT. The V and J genes are TRBV7-2 and TRBJ1-1, with a possible D match to TRBD1 (6 bases). CDR3 length: 14 residues. Per germline, CDR1 SGHTA and CDR2 FQGNSA. V was shortened by 5 bases and J by 1 base, with 11 bases between the two germline ends.

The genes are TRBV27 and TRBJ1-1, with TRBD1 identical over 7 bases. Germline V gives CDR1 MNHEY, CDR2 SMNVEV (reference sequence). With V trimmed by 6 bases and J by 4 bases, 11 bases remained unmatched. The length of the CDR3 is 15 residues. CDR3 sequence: CASRLKGPGGTEAFF. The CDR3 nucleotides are TGTGCCAGCAGATTAAAGGGGCCAGGGGGCACTGAAGCTTTCTTT.

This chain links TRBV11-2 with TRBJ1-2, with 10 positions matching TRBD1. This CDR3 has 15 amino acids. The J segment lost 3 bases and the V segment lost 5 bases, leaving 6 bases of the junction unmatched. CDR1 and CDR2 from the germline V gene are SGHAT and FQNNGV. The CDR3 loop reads CASSPGQGTYYGYTF. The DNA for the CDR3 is TGTGCCAGCAGCCCGGGACAGGGGACCTACTATGGCTACACCTTC. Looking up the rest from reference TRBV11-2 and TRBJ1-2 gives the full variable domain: EAGVAQSPRYKIIEKRQSVAFWCNPISGHATLYWYQQILGQGPKLLIQFQNNGVVDDSQLPKDRFSAERLKGVDSTLKIQPAKLEDSAVYLCASSPGQGTYYGYTFGSGTRLTVV.

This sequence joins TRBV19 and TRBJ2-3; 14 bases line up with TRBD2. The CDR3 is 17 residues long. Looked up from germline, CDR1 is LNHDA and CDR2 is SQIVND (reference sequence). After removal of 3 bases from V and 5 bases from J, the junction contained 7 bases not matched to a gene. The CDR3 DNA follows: TGTGCCAGTAGTATGGGGACTAGCGGGGGACACAGAGATACGCAGTATTTT. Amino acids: CASSMGTSGGHRDTQYF.

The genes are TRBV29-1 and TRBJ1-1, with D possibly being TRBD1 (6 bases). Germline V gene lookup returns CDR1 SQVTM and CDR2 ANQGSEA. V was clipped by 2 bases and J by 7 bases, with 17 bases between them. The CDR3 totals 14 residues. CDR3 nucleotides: TGCAGCGTTGAAAATCGGGCAGGGGCCCGTGAAGCTTTCTTT. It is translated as CSVENRAGAREAFF.

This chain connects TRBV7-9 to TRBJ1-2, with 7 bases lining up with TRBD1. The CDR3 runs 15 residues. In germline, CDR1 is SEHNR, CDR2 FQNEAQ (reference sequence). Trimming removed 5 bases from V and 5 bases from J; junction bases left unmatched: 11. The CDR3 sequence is CASSADRPLPYGYTF. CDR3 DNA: TGTGCCAGCAGCGCGGACAGGCCACTACCGTATGGCTACACCTTC.

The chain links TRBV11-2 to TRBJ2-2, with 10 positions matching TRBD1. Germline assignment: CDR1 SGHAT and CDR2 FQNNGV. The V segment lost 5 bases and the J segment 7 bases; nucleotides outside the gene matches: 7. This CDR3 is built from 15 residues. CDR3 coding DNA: TGTGCCAGCAGCATTCCGACAGGGGGCGGCGGGGAGCTGTTTTTT. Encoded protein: CASSIPTGGGGELFF.

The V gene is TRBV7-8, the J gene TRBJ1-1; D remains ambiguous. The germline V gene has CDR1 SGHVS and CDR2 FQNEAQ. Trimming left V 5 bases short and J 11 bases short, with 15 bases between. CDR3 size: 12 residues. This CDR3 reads CASSPAGERAFF. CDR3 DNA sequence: TGTGCCAGCAGCCCGGCCGGGGAAAGGGCTTTCTTT.